The sequence of this T cell receptor beta chain was determined in a study of OX40 agonist ivuxolimab in advanced cancers. Study-wide context: Hepatocellular carcinoma, melanoma, renal cell or head and neck cancer occurred in dose-escalation patients. From 23 to 79 years was the age range, with a mean of 60 years, and 65% to 90% were male. Study-level results: Low normalized T-cell clonal expansion also characterized some of the nonresponders.

As concerns this clone: Its antigen is currently unknown.

Method: immunoSEQ multiplex PCR; TCRdb's copy keeps in-frame clones and lacks some. This sample has about 22,000 clones, with 65% to 85% found just once. Germline lookup yields CDR1 MDHEN and CDR2 SYDVKM. V was pared by 1 base and J by 8 bases, with 4 bases of the junction left unmatched. The CDR3 covers 15 residues. This specimen was CD4+ or CD8+ T cells sorted from blood, taken in a trial of the OX40 agonist ivuxolimab. The chain employs TRBV28 and TRBJ2-1, with TRBD2 identical over 11 bases. The receptor comes from an adult with an advanced solid tumor such as melanoma, head and neck, liver or kidney cancer. CDR3 residues: CASSLLTSGRDEQFF. In nucleotides, the CDR3 is TGTGCCAGCAGTTTATTAACTAGCGGGAGAGATGAGCAGTTCTTC.